This TCR beta chain was sequenced during a study of blood T cell repertoires in COVID-19 (dated by TCRdb to 2018 to 2020). At the level of the whole study: Collaborator samples came from the United States, Italy and Spain and covered acute and convalescent phases of COVID-19. The prospective study material was composed of cDNA or gDNA derived from T cells, B-cell-depleted T cells, or PBMCs. Subjects who had been exposed to COVID-19, were actively infected with it, or had recovered from it provided the deeply sampled blood TCRbeta repertoires that made up the dataset. A freely available public database, intended as a resource for researchers studying the immune response to SARS-CoV-2, is where the repertoires were released. The samples were drawn from two sources: the first 160 participants of the ongoing ImmuneRACE study, and fewer than 1,500 subjects contributed by 6 global collaborators. Sample metadata almost always included a de-identified subject ID, COVID-19 status, age in years and sex. Where available, HLA class I and class II types were obtained from metadata supplied by the sample provider rather than from assay-based typing. General conclusions and limits of the study: The amount of clinical and demographic metadata varied by source and participant and was provided uncurated.

The collaborating institutions used their own protocols to collect whole blood in K2EDTA tubes. For TCRbeta analysis, collaborators shipped samples in one of three forms: frozen whole blood, isolated PBMCs, or DNA extracted from either of those sample types. As regards this clone: Its antigen is not yet known. No per-base quality is available; no much larger clone lies one base away.

TCRbeta CDR3 regions were amplified from genomic DNA using the immunoSEQ Assay, a bias-controlled multiplex PCR. In the authors' own workflow: The number of nucleated cells in each sample was estimated by amplification of reference gene primers within the assay. To quantify the absolute abundance of each unique TCRbeta CDR3 rearrangement, sequence reads were collapsed and filtered. For each sample, productive Simpson clonality was calculated by taking the square root of Simpson's diversity index across productive rearrangements. TCRdb mirrors the immuneACCESS table, restricted to in-frame sequences. Some clones are absent from its copies; in checked studies, under half trace to an unresolved V gene, and the reason for the others is unknown. That table supplies the V and J calls and clone size; D and trimming were determined from the DNA. The sample table records fewer than 90,000 clones; roughly 84% of these occur just once. The biggest ten clones account for approximately 10% of the sample.

CDR1 is given as LGHDT and CDR2 as YNNKEL, both from the germline V gene (reference sequence). For this chain, trimming is 1 base at the V end and 5 bases at the J end, and the number of junction bases without a gene match is 10. Inclusive of the bounding cysteine and phenylalanine, the CDR3 is 17 residues long. The retained sequence is limited to the CDR3, 51 bases, with the frame set at the first base. The specimen was peripheral blood. The receptor's source is a human donor in a cohort sampled during active COVID-19. The rearranged chain carries TRBV3-1 (or the pseudogene TRBV3-2) and TRBJ2-5; 10 junctional bases match TRBD2. The sequenced DNA: TGTGCCAGCAGCCAAGCATCGAGCGGGAGGGCCGGGGAGACCCAGTACTTC. This is translated as CASSQASSGRAGETQYF.